Listed below are T cell receptor beta chains from one sample, sequenced in a study of T cell repertoires in cytomegalovirus infection. No antigens are known for them. TCRdb fed the reads into MiXCR, producing one record per CDR3 protein. The sample yields 570,000 or so distinct CDR3 sequences, 35% to 50% seen once. The sequencing used cultured PBMCs, collected from culture after CMV antigen stimulation. The receptors here all came from a human donor in good health (CMV status not recorded). Some clones in this sample may be carry-over from other donors' samples. Both conserved end residues are trimmed from each CDR3.

v_call cdr3_length cdr3_aa
TRBV11-2 11 ASSSTWGGELF
TRBV6-6 18 ASRDFPRDSSRLSNQPQH
TRBV20-1 14 SARDPASGVTYEQY
TRBV7-9 14 ASSSREGRYFYGYT
TRBV7-2 13 ASSSRGLGGQPQH
TRBV7-2 12 ASSSTSATDTQY
TRBV7-2 12 ASSWAPEADTQY
TRBV12-3/TRBV12-4 10 ASSIPTTVAF
TRBV7-8 15 ASSLALAQSLYNEQF
TRBV7-8 13 ASSSIAGVADTQY
TRBV11-2 12 ASSPGGSLYGYT
TRBV20-1 12 SAPDRGQAGELF
TRBV4-1 13 ASSRAPGSGNTIY
TRBV28 11 ASSPSRVYGYT
TRBV7-2 10 ASSPGVVGYT
TRBV15 13 ATSKAPPGGYEQY
TRBV7-9 12 ASSSPGQVVQQF
TRBV4-1 13 ASSQGRGVPYEQY
TRBV4-3 13 ASSQDGAGGGELF
TRBV6-2/TRBV6-3 14 ASRTRQGANNQPQH